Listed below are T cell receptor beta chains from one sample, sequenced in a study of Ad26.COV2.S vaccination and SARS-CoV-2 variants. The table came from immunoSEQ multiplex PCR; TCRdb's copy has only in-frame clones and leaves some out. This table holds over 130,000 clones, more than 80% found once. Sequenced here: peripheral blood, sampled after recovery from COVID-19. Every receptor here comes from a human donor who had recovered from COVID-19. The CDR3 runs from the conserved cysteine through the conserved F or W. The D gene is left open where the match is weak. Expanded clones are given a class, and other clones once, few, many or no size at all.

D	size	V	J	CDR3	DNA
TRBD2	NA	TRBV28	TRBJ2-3	CASSSSLRTSGETDTQYF	TGTGCCAGCAGTTCCTCCCTCCGGACTAGCGGGGAAACAGATACGCAGTATTTT
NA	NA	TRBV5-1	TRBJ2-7	CASSLDTGSGEQYF	TGCGCCAGCAGCTTGGATACAGGATCGGGGGAGCAGTACTTC
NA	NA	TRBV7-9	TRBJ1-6	CASSPPGSNSPLHF	TGTGCCAGCAGCCCACCGGGATCCAATTCACCCCTCCACTTT
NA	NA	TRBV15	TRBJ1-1	CATSRDQLGGDTEAFF	TGTGCCACCAGCAGAGATCAATTAGGGGGAGACACTGAAGCTTTCTTT
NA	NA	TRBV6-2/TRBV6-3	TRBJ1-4	CASSSPGSTTNEKLFF	TGTGCCAGCAGTTCTCCGGGATCTACAACTAATGAAAAACTGTTTTTT
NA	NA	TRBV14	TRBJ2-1	CASSQAWKGTGNEQFF	TGTGCCAGCAGCCAAGCTTGGAAGGGGACGGGAAATGAGCAGTTCTTC
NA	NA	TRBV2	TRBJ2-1	CASREFPVRGTNSYNEQFF	TGTGCCAGCAGGGAATTCCCGGTTCGGGGGACCAACTCCTACAATGAGCAGTTCTTC
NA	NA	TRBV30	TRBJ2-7	CAWEGHYEQYF	TGTGCCTGGGAAGGACACTACGAGCAGTACTTC
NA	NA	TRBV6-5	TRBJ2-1	CASSYSGHEQFF	TGTGCCAGCAGTTACTCTGGGCATGAGCAGTTCTTC
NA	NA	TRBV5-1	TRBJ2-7	CASSPLAGVNEQYF	TGCGCCAGCAGCCCTTTGGCAGGGGTCAACGAGCAGTACTTC
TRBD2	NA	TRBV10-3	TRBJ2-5	CAISGDRLAEETQYF	TGTGCCATCAGTGGGGACAGACTAGCGGAAGAGACCCAGTACTTC
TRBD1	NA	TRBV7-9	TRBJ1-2	CASSSDRAPNYGYTF	TGTGCCAGCAGCTCGGACAGGGCCCCCAACTATGGCTACACCTTC
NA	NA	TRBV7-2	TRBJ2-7	CASSLVQDYEQYF	TGTGCCAGCAGCTTAGTACAGGACTACGAGCAGTACTTC
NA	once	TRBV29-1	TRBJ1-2	CSVPTANYGYTF	TGCAGCGTGCCGACGGCCAACTATGGCTACACCTTC
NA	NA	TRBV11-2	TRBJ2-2	CASSFMFGQANTGELFF	TGTGCCAGCAGCTTTATGTTCGGGCAGGCGAACACCGGGGAGCTGTTTTTT
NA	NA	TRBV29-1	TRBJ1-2	CSVEDWGSVYGYTF	TGCAGCGTTGAAGATTGGGGTAGCGTCTATGGCTACACCTTC
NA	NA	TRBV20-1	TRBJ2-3	CSASRGRTRTDTQYF	TGCAGTGCTAGTCGAGGCAGGACACGCACAGATACGCAGTATTTT
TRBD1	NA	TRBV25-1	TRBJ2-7	CASKPGGRYEQYF	TGTGCCAGTAAACCAGGGGGCCGGTACGAGCAGTACTTC
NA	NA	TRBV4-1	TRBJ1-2	CASSQGEGNYGYTF	TGCGCCAGCAGCCAAGGAGAGGGGAACTATGGCTACACCTTC
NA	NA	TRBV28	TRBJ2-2	CASTSGGGVGELFF	TGTGCCAGCACCTCTGGAGGGGGGGTCGGGGAGCTGTTTTTT
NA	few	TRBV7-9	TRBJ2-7	CASSSVDREVYEQYF	TGTGCCAGCAGCTCCGTCGACAGGGAGGTGTACGAGCAGTACTTC
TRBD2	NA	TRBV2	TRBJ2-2	CASERGGVNTGELFF	TGTGCCAGCGAGCGGGGGGGCGTAAACACCGGGGAGCTGTTTTTT
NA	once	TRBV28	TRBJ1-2	CASSLSQPRGVYGYTF	TGTGCCAGCAGTCTCAGCCAGCCTCGGGGGGTTTATGGCTACACCTTC
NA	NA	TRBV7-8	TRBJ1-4	CASSLVRVPGIRSHEKLFF	TGTGCCAGCAGCTTAGTGAGGGTTCCGGGGATTCGGTCCCATGAAAAACTGTTTTTT
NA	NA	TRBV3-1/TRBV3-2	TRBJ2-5	CASSPGPGRPETQYF	TGTGCCAGCAGCCCAGGGCCGGGACGACCAGAGACCCAGTACTTC
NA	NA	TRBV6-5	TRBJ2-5	CASSNTGLETQYF	TGTGCCAGCAGTAATACAGGGCTAGAGACCCAGTACTTC
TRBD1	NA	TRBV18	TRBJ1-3	CASSPQGAEGNTIYF	TGTGCCAGTTCACCCCAGGGGGCGGAAGGAAACACCATATATTTT
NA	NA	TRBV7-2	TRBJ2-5	CASSLQVYLRTQYF	TGTGCCAGCAGCCTTCAGGTTTATCTGAGGACCCAGTACTTC
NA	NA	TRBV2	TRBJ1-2	CASTREGGLYGYTF	TGTGCCAGCACCCGGGAGGGAGGGCTCTATGGCTACACCTTC
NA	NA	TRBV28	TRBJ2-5	CASSLTVGSEETQYF	TGTGCCAGCAGTTTAACGGTGGGTAGCGAAGAGACCCAGTACTTC
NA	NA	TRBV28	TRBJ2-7	CASSLALYEQYF	TGTGCCAGCAGTTTAGCACTGTACGAGCAGTACTTC
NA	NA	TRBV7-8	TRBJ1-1	CASSPLSRVSEAFF	TGTGCCAGCAGCCCCTTGTCCAGGGTTTCTGAAGCTTTCTTT
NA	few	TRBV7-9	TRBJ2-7	CASSKSPPVNAYEQYF	TGTGCCAGCAGCAAGAGCCCCCCAGTGAACGCCTACGAGCAGTACTTC
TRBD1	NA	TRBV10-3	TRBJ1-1	CAISALTGLNTEAFF	TGTGCCATCAGTGCCCTGACAGGGCTGAACACTGAAGCTTTCTTT
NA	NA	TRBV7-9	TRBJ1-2	CASARKDSGSYTF	TGTGCCAGCGCTCGAAAGGACAGCGGATCTTACACCTTC
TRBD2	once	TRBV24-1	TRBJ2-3	CATSDFGGGQGTQYF	TGTGCCACCAGTGATTTTGGCGGGGGGCAGGGTACGCAGTATTTT